The clone carrying this TCR beta chain was recorded a few times. Its antigen is not identified. Germline CDR1 and CDR2: KGHSH and LQKENI. This CDR3 is built from 17 residues. V shed 1 base, J shed 4 bases, and the junction held 11 bases outside the gene matches. This sample is drawn from a study of T cell repertoires in cytomegalovirus infection. Study-wide context: Based on public TCR beta signatures, there were indications of CMV infection and of a matching HLA type. Regarding the study as a whole: HLA-C-restricted TCR beta clonotypes specific for CMV led the ex vivo response. There were carriers of CMV plus the relevant HLA, and cumulative public TCR beta family frequency identified them.

TCRdb recomputed calls from the reads with MiXCR, one row per CDR3 protein. Of some 400,000 distinct CDR3 sequences in the sample, about a third were seen once. Input material: PBMCs. The TCR comes from a human donor in good health (CMV status not recorded). Some clones in this sample may be carry-over from other donors' samples. The genes are TRBV18 and TRBJ1-1, with 8 bases identical to TRBD1. The CDR3 reads CASSPLGQGRASTEAFF. For the CDR3, the DNA is TGTGCCAGCTCACCACTAGGACAGGGCAGGGCAAGCACTGAAGCTTTCTTT.